This T cell receptor (beta chain) comes out of a study of blood T cell repertoires in COVID-19. Study information: PBMCs, B-cell-depleted T cells, or T cells were the source of the cDNA or gDNA that made up the material.

The protocol was immunoSEQ multiplex PCR, while the TCRdb copy is restricted to in-frame clones and leaves out a portion. Seen here are more than 250,000 clones, around 84% observed once, and the top ten hold more than 9%. The ends were cut back, 5 bases at V and 0 bases at J, with 13 bases in the middle. Germline lookup yields CDR1 SGHNT and CDR2 YYREEE (reference sequence). The CDR3 has 15 residues. On this clone itself: Other DNA sequences from this sample encode an identical CDR3 as well.

This clonotype originated in a woman aged 18-30 years who had recovered from COVID-19. Sequenced input: PBMCs or T cells enriched from blood (not recorded which). V and J are TRBV5-4 and TRBJ2-3; D may be TRBD1 (5 bases). CDR3 DNA: TGTGCCAGCAGTCCGCAGGGTAGCAGCACAGATACGCAGTATTTT. Encoded protein: CASSPQGSSTDTQYF.